The rows below give T cell receptor beta chains drawn from one sample of a study of blood T cell repertoires in COVID-19. TCRdb's copy holds only in-frame clones and misses some; the assay was immunoSEQ multiplex PCR. This table holds about 51,000 clones, just over 85% found once. What was sequenced was peripheral blood. These receptors were collected from a man older than 75 with active COVID-19. Both conserved end residues are part of each CDR3. A D gene is named only where the DNA matches it firmly. The size field is filled for only some rows; it gives once, few, many or a size class.

clone size: .; J gene: TRBJ2-7; CDR3 length: 13; V gene: TRBV6-5; D gene: .; CDR3 DNA: TGTGCCAGCGCGGCGCCAAGCTCCTACGAGCAGTACTTC; CDR3 protein: CASAAPSSYEQYF
clone size: .; J gene: TRBJ2-1; CDR3 length: 15; V gene: TRBV7-2; D gene: .; CDR3 DNA: TGTGCCAGCAGCCCCCAGCGGGCAAGTCATTATGAGCAGTTCTTC; CDR3 protein: CASSPQRASHYEQFF
clone size: .; J gene: TRBJ1-1; CDR3 length: 13; V gene: TRBV11-3; D gene: .; CDR3 DNA: TGTGCCAGCAGCTTAAGGCGGGGTTCTGAAGCTTTCTTT; CDR3 protein: CASSLRRGSEAFF
clone size: .; J gene: TRBJ2-1; CDR3 length: 20; V gene: TRBV27; D gene: TRBD2; CDR3 DNA: TGTGCCAGCAGTGGGGTCACTAGCGGGAGGGCTTCGAGGGCTTACAATGAGCAGTTCTTC; CDR3 protein: CASSGVTSGRASRAYNEQFF
clone size: .; J gene: TRBJ1-1; CDR3 length: 13; V gene: TRBV10-3; D gene: TRBD1; CDR3 DNA: TGTGCCAGCAGACAGGGCGGAAGGACTGAAGCTTTCTTT; CDR3 protein: CASRQGGRTEAFF
clone size: .; J gene: TRBJ2-3; CDR3 length: 15; V gene: TRBV19; D gene: TRBD2; CDR3 DNA: TGTGCCAGTAGTAGACTAGCGGGAACGACTGATACGCAGTATTTT; CDR3 protein: CASSRLAGTTDTQYF
clone size: .; J gene: TRBJ2-7; CDR3 length: 16; V gene: TRBV6-2/TRBV6-3; D gene: .; CDR3 DNA: TGTGCCAGCAGCCGAATAGGCGGGACAGAGTCCTACGAGCAGTACTTC; CDR3 protein: CASSRIGGTESYEQYF
clone size: .; J gene: TRBJ2-7; CDR3 length: 16; V gene: TRBV4-1; D gene: TRBD2; CDR3 DNA: TGCGCCAGCAGCCAAACAACCCGGACTAGCTTTTACGAGCAGTACTTC; CDR3 protein: CASSQTTRTSFYEQYF
clone size: .; J gene: TRBJ2-7; CDR3 length: 15; V gene: TRBV18; D gene: .; CDR3 DNA: TGTGCCAGCTCACCTCTTCGTAGCGACACCTACGAGCAGTACTTC; CDR3 protein: CASSPLRSDTYEQYF
clone size: .; J gene: TRBJ2-5; CDR3 length: 16; V gene: TRBV5-6; D gene: TRBD2; CDR3 DNA: TGTGCCAGCAGCTTGGTGTCTAGCGGGAGGGGGGAGACCCAGTACTTC; CDR3 protein: CASSLVSSGRGETQYF
clone size: .; J gene: TRBJ1-2; CDR3 length: 14; V gene: TRBV7-9; D gene: TRBD1; CDR3 DNA: TGTGCCAGCAGCTTAGCCAGGGGGCGCGTTGGCTACACCTTC; CDR3 protein: CASSLARGRVGYTF
clone size: .; J gene: TRBJ2-7; CDR3 length: 13; V gene: TRBV19; D gene: TRBD1; CDR3 DNA: TGTGCCAGTAGTGGGAACAGGGGGTACGAGCAGTACTTC; CDR3 protein: CASSGNRGYEQYF
clone size: .; J gene: TRBJ2-2; CDR3 length: 16; V gene: TRBV15; D gene: TRBD1; CDR3 DNA: TGTGCCACCAGCAGAGCTGACAGGGGGAACACCGGGGAGCTGTTTTTT; CDR3 protein: CATSRADRGNTGELFF
clone size: .; J gene: TRBJ2-7; CDR3 length: 13; V gene: TRBV12-3/TRBV12-4; D gene: .; CDR3 DNA: TGTGCCAGCAGTTCAGACTTTTCCTACGAGCAGTACTTC; CDR3 protein: CASSSDFSYEQYF
clone size: .; J gene: TRBJ2-7; CDR3 length: 15; V gene: TRBV7-3; D gene: .; CDR3 DNA: TGTGCCAGCAGCCCCTCCGGGACAACCCTATACGAGCAGTACTTC; CDR3 protein: CASSPSGTTLYEQYF
clone size: .; J gene: TRBJ2-7; CDR3 length: 14; V gene: TRBV7-6; D gene: .; CDR3 DNA: TGTGCCAGCAGCCTAAGACAGAGCTCCTACGAGCAGTACTTC; CDR3 protein: CASSLRQSSYEQYF
clone size: .; J gene: TRBJ2-1; CDR3 length: 15; V gene: TRBV5-1; D gene: .; CDR3 DNA: TGCGCCAGCAGCGAGGTAGCGAGCTCCTACAATGAGCAGTTCTTC; CDR3 protein: CASSEVASSYNEQFF
clone size: .; J gene: TRBJ2-4; CDR3 length: 13; V gene: TRBV14; D gene: TRBD2; CDR3 DNA: TGTGCCAGCAGCCGGACTAGCGGATCTGTTCAGTACTTC; CDR3 protein: CASSRTSGSVQYF
clone size: .; J gene: TRBJ2-3; CDR3 length: 15; V gene: TRBV2; D gene: TRBD2; CDR3 DNA: TGTGCCAGCAGTTCAGGACTAGCCGTGCAAGATACGCAGTATTTT; CDR3 protein: CASSSGLAVQDTQYF
clone size: .; J gene: TRBJ2-5; CDR3 length: 13; V gene: TRBV13; D gene: .; CDR3 DNA: TGTGCCAGCAGCCTCAGGGGAGGGGAGACCCAGTACTTC; CDR3 protein: CASSLRGGETQYF
clone size: .; J gene: TRBJ2-1; CDR3 length: 15; V gene: TRBV11-2; D gene: .; CDR3 DNA: TGTGCCAGCAGCCGGGACTTCACAGACTACAATGAGCAGTTCTTC; CDR3 protein: CASSRDFTDYNEQFF
clone size: .; J gene: TRBJ2-3; CDR3 length: 15; V gene: TRBV19; D gene: .; CDR3 DNA: TGTGCCAGTAATGACGCACAGGGCGCCGCAGATACGCAGTATTTT; CDR3 protein: CASNDAQGAADTQYF
clone size: .; J gene: TRBJ2-1; CDR3 length: 17; V gene: TRBV19; D gene: .; CDR3 DNA: TGTGCCAGTACCCTCTCCCAGACGAGGAGCTCCTACAATGAGCAGTTCTTC; CDR3 protein: CASTLSQTRSSYNEQFF
clone size: once; J gene: TRBJ2-1; CDR3 length: 15; V gene: TRBV5-4; D gene: TRBD2; CDR3 DNA: TGTGCCAGCAGGCCCGGGACTAGCGACTACAATGAGCAGTTCTTC; CDR3 protein: CASRPGTSDYNEQFF
clone size: .; J gene: TRBJ2-1; CDR3 length: 14; V gene: TRBV7-2; D gene: .; CDR3 DNA: TGTGCCAGCAGCTTATTTACCCGGGGAGATGAGCAGTTCTTC; CDR3 protein: CASSLFTRGDEQFF
clone size: once; J gene: TRBJ1-6; CDR3 length: 14; V gene: TRBV27; D gene: .; CDR3 DNA: TGTGCCAGCAGGACCGGGACAACTAATTCACCCCTCCACTTT; CDR3 protein: CASRTGTTNSPLHF
clone size: .; J gene: TRBJ1-5; CDR3 length: 14; V gene: TRBV25-1; D gene: .; CDR3 DNA: TGTGCCAGCAGTGAATTGGACAACAATCAGCCCCAGCATTTT; CDR3 protein: CASSELDNNQPQHF
clone size: .; J gene: TRBJ2-5; CDR3 length: 15; V gene: TRBV4-1; D gene: .; CDR3 DNA: TGCGCCAGCAGCCAAGATGCGGGCTCGCAAGAGACCCAGTACTTC; CDR3 protein: CASSQDAGSQETQYF
clone size: .; J gene: TRBJ2-7; CDR3 length: 14; V gene: TRBV18; D gene: TRBD2; CDR3 DNA: TGTGCCAGCTCACCGGCGGGAGTGGCCTACGAGCAGTACTTC; CDR3 protein: CASSPAGVAYEQYF
clone size: .; J gene: TRBJ2-5; CDR3 length: 12; V gene: TRBV5-6; D gene: TRBD2; CDR3 DNA: TGTGCCAGCAGCTCCGGGGGGGAGACCCAGTACTTC; CDR3 protein: CASSSGGETQYF
clone size: .; J gene: TRBJ1-5; CDR3 length: 15; V gene: TRBV19; D gene: .; CDR3 DNA: TGTGCCAGTAGCCGACGGGACATAATCAATCAGCCCCAGCATTTT; CDR3 protein: CASSRRDIINQPQHF
clone size: .; J gene: TRBJ2-7; CDR3 length: 14; V gene: TRBV4-3; D gene: TRBD1; CDR3 DNA: TGCGCCAGCAGACTGGGACAGGGGGCGGGAGAGCAGTACTTC; CDR3 protein: CASRLGQGAGEQYF
clone size: .; J gene: TRBJ1-5; CDR3 length: 15; V gene: TRBV18; D gene: TRBD1; CDR3 DNA: TGTGCCAGCTCACCAGGCGGGACAGCATATCAGCCCCAGCATTTT; CDR3 protein: CASSPGGTAYQPQHF
clone size: few; J gene: TRBJ2-2; CDR3 length: 16; V gene: TRBV7-7; D gene: .; CDR3 DNA: TGTGCCAGCAGCTTAGGCCGGACAGTCCAGACCGGGGAGCTGTTTTTT; CDR3 protein: CASSLGRTVQTGELFF
clone size: .; J gene: TRBJ2-1; CDR3 length: 15; V gene: TRBV3-1/TRBV3-2; D gene: TRBD2; CDR3 DNA: TGTGCCAGCAGCCATCTAGCGGGAGCTATAAATGAGCAGTTCTTC; CDR3 protein: CASSHLAGAINEQFF
clone size: .; J gene: TRBJ1-2; CDR3 length: 15; V gene: TRBV6-4; D gene: TRBD1; CDR3 DNA: TGTGCCAGCAGGCCCGGACAGGGAGCTAACTATGGCTACACCTTC; CDR3 protein: CASRPGQGANYGYTF
clone size: .; J gene: TRBJ1-2; CDR3 length: 12; V gene: TRBV19; D gene: .; CDR3 DNA: TGTGCCAGTAGTAACAGGGAAGGTGGCTACACCTTC; CDR3 protein: CASSNREGGYTF
clone size: .; J gene: TRBJ2-6; CDR3 length: 19; V gene: TRBV19; D gene: TRBD2; CDR3 DNA: TGTGCCAGTAGCTACTCTAGCGGGAGGGCCCCGCCTGGGGCCAACGTCCTGACTTTC; CDR3 protein: CASSYSSGRAPPGANVLTF
clone size: once; J gene: TRBJ2-7; CDR3 length: 14; V gene: TRBV18; D gene: TRBD1; CDR3 DNA: TGTGCCAGCTCAGCTACAGGGGGCGCGTACGAGCAGTACTTC; CDR3 protein: CASSATGGAYEQYF
clone size: .; J gene: TRBJ2-3; CDR3 length: 16; V gene: TRBV27; D gene: TRBD2; CDR3 DNA: TGTGCCAGCAGTTTCTTACTAGCGGATTTCACAGATACGCAGTATTTT; CDR3 protein: CASSFLLADFTDTQYF
clone size: .; J gene: TRBJ1-2; CDR3 length: 16; V gene: TRBV6-2/TRBV6-3; D gene: .; CDR3 DNA: TGTGCCAGCAGTTATCTCCGGGAAGGCTCTAACTATGGCTACACCTTC; CDR3 protein: CASSYLREGSNYGYTF
clone size: .; J gene: TRBJ2-5; CDR3 length: 14; V gene: TRBV9; D gene: .; CDR3 DNA: TGTGCCAGCAGCGTAGGGCCAAGCCAAGAGACCCAGTACTTC; CDR3 protein: CASSVGPSQETQYF
clone size: .; J gene: TRBJ1-1; CDR3 length: 15; V gene: TRBV5-1; D gene: .; CDR3 DNA: TGCGCCAGCAGCCCGGATGGGGCAATGAACACTGAAGCTTTCTTT; CDR3 protein: CASSPDGAMNTEAFF
clone size: .; J gene: TRBJ2-1; CDR3 length: 13; V gene: TRBV5-1; D gene: TRBD2; CDR3 DNA: TGCGCCAGCAGCTTGGGTACTAGCGGGAAGACAATCTTC; CDR3 protein: CASSLGTSGKTIF
clone size: once; J gene: TRBJ2-2; CDR3 length: 16; V gene: TRBV13; D gene: .; CDR3 DNA: TGTGCCAGCAGCTCCTCCGGGACTGCGAACACCGGGGAGCTGTTTTTT; CDR3 protein: CASSSSGTANTGELFF
clone size: .; J gene: TRBJ2-7; CDR3 length: 16; V gene: TRBV6-5; D gene: TRBD1; CDR3 DNA: TGTGCCAGCAGTTACGGGACAGGGAGAAGCTCCTACGAGCAGTACTTC; CDR3 protein: CASSYGTGRSSYEQYF
clone size: .; J gene: TRBJ2-2; CDR3 length: 15; V gene: TRBV7-9; D gene: .; CDR3 DNA: TGTGCCAGCAGCTTAGCGTTCGGGAACACCGGGGAGCTGTTTTTT; CDR3 protein: CASSLAFGNTGELFF
clone size: .; J gene: TRBJ2-5; CDR3 length: 13; V gene: TRBV2; D gene: TRBD2; CDR3 DNA: TGTGCCAGCAGTGTTTACGGGGGGGAGACCCAGTACTTC; CDR3 protein: CASSVYGGETQYF
clone size: .; J gene: TRBJ2-7; CDR3 length: 17; V gene: TRBV4-2; D gene: TRBD1; CDR3 DNA: TGTGCCAGCAGCCAAGCAAGTTTAGACAGGGAACCCTACGAGCAGTACTTC; CDR3 protein: CASSQASLDREPYEQYF
clone size: .; J gene: TRBJ1-5; CDR3 length: 17; V gene: TRBV2; D gene: .; CDR3 DNA: TGTGCCAGCAGTAAGAGACCGGGGGTCGGGAGCAATCAGCCCCAGCATTTT; CDR3 protein: CASSKRPGVGSNQPQHF